This TCR beta chain was sequenced for a study of blood T cell repertoires in COVID-19. CDR1 and CDR2 from the germline V gene are SGHAT and FQNNGV. The CDR3 is made up of 15 amino acids. The V and J ends lost 4 bases and 11 bases respectively, with 20 bases between them. This clone was recorded once. Using immunoSEQ multiplex PCR, the repertoire was profiled, and TCRdb retains in-frame clones only, with some absent. This sample has 300,000 to 450,000 clones; approximately 90% occur once, and the top ten carry less than 5%. Sequencing was done on a sample of peripheral blood. This TCR was sampled from a woman aged 60 to 75 with COVID-19, enrolled during active disease. The chain is built from TRBV11-2 and TRBJ1-4; D is perhaps TRBD1 (5 bases). Written as DNA, the CDR3 is TGTGCCAGCAGCTGGGAACGATCCGCGGGGGACAAACTGTTTTTT. It encodes CASSWERSAGDKLFF.